Below are 8 T cell receptor beta chains sequenced from a single sample in a study of T cells in women clearing cervical HPV infection. Some clones are missing from TCRdb's copy, which holds only in-frame ones; the method was immunoSEQ multiplex PCR. The sample's table shows roughly 22,000 clones. Material for sequencing was blood buffy coat. The receptors come from a woman aged 18-70 years with a cervical HPV16 infection that either progressed to CIN3+ or cleared (not recorded which).

Comment on this clone: The CDR3 is cut off 3 residues early in the read; its end comes from the germline J gene. The V and J genes are TRBV20-1 and TRBJ2-2, with no clear D. The germline V gene encodes CDR1 DFQATT and CDR2 SNEGSKA (reference sequence). V lost 0 bases and J lost 6, with 17 bases in between. This CDR3 has 16 residues. CDR3 DNA, as far as it was read: TGCAGTGCTAGAGATTTAAATATAGCTTTGTCCGGGGAG. Translation gives CSARDLNIALSGE. The full CDR3 protein reads CSARDLNIALSGELFF.

About this clone itself: Read sequence stops 3 residues before the CDR3 end, and the germline J gene provides the missing end. V is TRBV3-1 (or the pseudogene TRBV3-2) and J is TRBJ2-6; 7 bases agree with TRBD1. The CDR3 is made up of 17 amino acids. Germline trimming cut 2 bases from V and 0 bases from J; bases unmatched to any gene: 4. Germline CDR1 and CDR2: LGHDT and YNNKEL (reference sequence). The CDR3 is CASSQTDRSSGANVLTF. The CDR3 DNA, read in part, is TGTGCCAGCAGCCAAACGGACAGGAGCTCTGGGGCCAACGTC.

Incomplete CDR3 DNA: TGTGCCAGCTCAGCGGCCGGTTCGTATAGCAATCAGCCC. It encodes CASSAAGSYSNQP. The entire CDR3 reads CASSAAGSYSNQPQHF. V gene TRBV18 combines with J gene TRBJ1-5, with D unresolved. Read data end 3 residues before the CDR3 end; the end is taken from the germline J gene. The CDR3 spans 16 residues. Germline V lookup: CDR1 KGHSH, CDR2 LQKENI. Trimming shortened V by 5 bases and J by 0 bases, and 14 bases separated the two germline ends.

Note on this clone: The read is 3 residues too short to cover the CDR3 end, so that end is filled in from the germline J gene. This chain links TRBV30 with TRBJ2-4, with D perhaps matching TRBD2 (6 bases). The CDR3 loop spans 14 amino acids. V gave up 0 bases and J gave up 1 base, with 7 bases separating them. Germline-derived CDR1 and CDR2 are GTSNPN and SVGIG (reference sequence). Partial CDR3 DNA: TGTGCCTGGAGTGTGGGGGGTGCCAAAAACATT. Encoded protein: CAWSVGGAKNI. The whole CDR3 protein is CAWSVGGAKNIQYF.

Points on this clone: The read halts 3 residues ahead of the CDR3 end, with the missing end drawn from the germline J gene. This chain connects TRBV18 to TRBJ1-1, with D possibly being TRBD1 (5 bases). This CDR3 is 15 amino acids long. Trimming cost V 0 bases and J 3 bases, with 11 bases left between them. Germline V gene lookup returns CDR1 KGHSH and CDR2 LQKENI. Incomplete CDR3 DNA: TGTGCCAGCTCACCACCGAGGCAGGGTCACACTGAA. Translated, it gives CASSPPRQGHTE. The full CDR3 protein reads CASSPPRQGHTEAFF. The full variable domain, its missing parts supplied by reference TRBV18 and TRBJ1-1, is NAGVMQNPRHLVRRRGQEARLRCSPMKGHSHVYWYRQLPEEGLKFMVYLQKENIIDESGMPKERFSAEFPKEGPSILRIQQVVRGDSAAYFCASSPPRQGHTEAFFGQGTRLTVV.

Regarding this clone: The read stops 3 residues short of the end of the CDR3; the missing end is completed from the germline J gene. The J gene is TRBJ2-1, the V gene TRBV10-1; tentatively, D is TRBD2 (5 bases). The length of the CDR3 is 13 residues. CDR1 WNHNN and CDR2 SYGVQD come from the germline V gene (reference sequence). The V gene lost 2 bases and the J gene lost 9 bases, with 11 bases spanning the gap. CDR3 residues: CASSEGARGEQFF. The part of the CDR3 DNA that was read is TGCGCCAGCAGTGAGGGCGCCCGGGGTGAG.

Concerning this clone: The read stops 3 residues short of the end of the CDR3; the missing end is completed from the germline J gene. The rearrangement uses TRBV2 and TRBJ2-5, with TRBD1 matching over 8 bases. V gave up 10 bases and J gave up 3 bases; unmatched junction bases: 13. From germline, CDR1 is SNHLY and CDR2 FYNNEI. CDR3 length: 15 amino acids. CDR3 sequence reads: CATSQGARGEETQYF. The sequenced part of the CDR3 DNA is TGTGCCACCTCCCAGGGGGCGCGGGGTGAAGAGACC.

About this clone: The missing CDR3 end, 3 residues past where the read stops, is filled in from the germline J gene. The chain couples TRBV19 to TRBJ1-1, with 7 bases lining up with TRBD1. Germline assignment: CDR1 LNHDA and CDR2 SQIVND (reference sequence). Trimming took 6 bases from V and 3 from J; bases not matched to a gene: 1. The CDR3 sequence is 12 residues long. The part of the CDR3 DNA that was read is TGTGCCAGTAGACAGGGGCACACTGAA. Protein sequence: CASRQGHTE. The entire CDR3 is CASRQGHTEAFF.